This record concerns one T cell receptor beta chain sequence. The sample originates from a study of cytomegalovirus exposure and HLA in healthy donors. PCR primers comprised 60 Vbeta and 13 Jbeta primers. Only in-frame clones appear in the TCRdb table, and some are missing; sequencing was by immunoSEQ multiplex PCR. The data hold about 120,000 clones, with approximately 80% observed a single time. Specimen: PBMCs. The clonotype comes from a male donor in good health and CMV-seropositive.

The CDR3 loop is CASSITVDRWGGRAFF. CDR3 sequence (DNA): TGTGCCAGTAGTATTACAGTGGACCGGTGGGGGGGACGAGCTTTCTTT. V is TRBV19 and J is TRBJ1-1; TRBD1 might be the D (5 bases). Germline V gene sequence: CDR1 LNHDA, CDR2 SQIVND (reference sequence). The V end lost 3 bases, the J end lost 10 bases, and 24 bases lay between the germline ends. The CDR3 has 16 residues.